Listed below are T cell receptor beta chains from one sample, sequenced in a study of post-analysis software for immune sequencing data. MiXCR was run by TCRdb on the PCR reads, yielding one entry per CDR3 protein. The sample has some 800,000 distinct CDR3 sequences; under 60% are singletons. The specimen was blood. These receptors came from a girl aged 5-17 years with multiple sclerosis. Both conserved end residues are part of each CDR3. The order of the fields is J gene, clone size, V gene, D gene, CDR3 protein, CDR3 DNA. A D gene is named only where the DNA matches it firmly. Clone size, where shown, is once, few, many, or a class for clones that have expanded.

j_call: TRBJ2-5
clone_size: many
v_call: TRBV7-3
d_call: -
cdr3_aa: CASRTQYF
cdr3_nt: TGTGCCAGCAGGACCCAGTACTTC

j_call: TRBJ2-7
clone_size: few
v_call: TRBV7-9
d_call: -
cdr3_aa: CASSPFPDEQYF
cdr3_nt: TGTGCCAGCAGCCCATTTCCCGACGAGCAGTACTTC

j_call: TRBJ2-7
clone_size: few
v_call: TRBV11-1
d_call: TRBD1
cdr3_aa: CANSSQGWTYEQYF
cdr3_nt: TGTGCCAACAGCTCACAGGGGTGGACCTACGAGCAGTACTTC

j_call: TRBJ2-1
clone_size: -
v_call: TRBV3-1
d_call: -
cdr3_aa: CASSLTTGSYNEQFF
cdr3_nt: TGTGCCAGCAGCCTGACGACTGGCTCCTACAATGAGCAGTTCTTC

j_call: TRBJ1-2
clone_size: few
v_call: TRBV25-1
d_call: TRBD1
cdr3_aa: CASSATGAQGYTF
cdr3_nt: TGTGCCAGCAGTGCTACAGGGGCCCAAGGCTACACCTTC

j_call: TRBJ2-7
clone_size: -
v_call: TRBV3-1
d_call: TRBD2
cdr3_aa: CASSQDHSGSSYEQYF
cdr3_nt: TGTGCCAGCAGCCAAGACCATAGCGGGAGCTCCTACGAGCAGTACTTC

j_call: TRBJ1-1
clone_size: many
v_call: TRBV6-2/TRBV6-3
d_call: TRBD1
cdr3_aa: CASNDRGLNTEAFF
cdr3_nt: TGTGCCAGCAATGACAGGGGGCTGAACACTGAAGCTTTCTTT

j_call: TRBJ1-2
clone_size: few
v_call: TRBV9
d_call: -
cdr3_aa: CASSTTGSYGYTF
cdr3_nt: TGTGCCAGCAGCACCACAGGGTCCTATGGCTACACCTTC

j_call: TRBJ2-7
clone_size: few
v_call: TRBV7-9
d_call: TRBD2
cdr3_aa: CASSPPLAGSSYEQYF
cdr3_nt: TGTGCCAGCAGCCCCCCCCTAGCGGGAAGCTCCTACGAGCAGTACTTC

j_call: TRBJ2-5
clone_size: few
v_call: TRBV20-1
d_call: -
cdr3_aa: CSASASKNYQETQYF
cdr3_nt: TGCAGTGCTAGTGCCAGCAAAAACTACCAAGAGACCCAGTACTTC

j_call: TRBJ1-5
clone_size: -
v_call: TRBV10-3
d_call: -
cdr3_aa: CAMGTTNQPQHF
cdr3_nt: TGTGCCATGGGGACAACGAATCAGCCCCAGCATTTT

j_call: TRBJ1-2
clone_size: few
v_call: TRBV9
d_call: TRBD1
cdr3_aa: CASSGFRDSYKAGYGYTF
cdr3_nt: TGTGCCAGCAGCGGGTTCCGGGACAGCTATAAAGCAGGCTATGGCTACACCTTC

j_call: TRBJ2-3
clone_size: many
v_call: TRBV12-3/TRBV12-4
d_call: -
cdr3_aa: CASRAGTDTQYF
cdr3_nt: TGTGCCAGTCGGGCGGGCACAGATACGCAGTATTTT

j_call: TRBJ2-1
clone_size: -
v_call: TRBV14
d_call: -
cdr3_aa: CASSQPLGNRAYEQFF
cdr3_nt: TGTGCCAGCAGCCAGCCCCTAGGGAACCGGGCCTATGAGCAGTTCTTC

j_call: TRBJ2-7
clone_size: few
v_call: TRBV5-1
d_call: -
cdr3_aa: CASSLGPNSYEQYF
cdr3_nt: TGCGCCAGCAGCCTTGGACCGAACTCCTACGAGCAGTACTTC

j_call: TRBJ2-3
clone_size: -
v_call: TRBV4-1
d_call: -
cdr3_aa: CASSQEPLRTQYF
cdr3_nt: TGCGCCAGCAGCCAAGAACCCCTTAGGACGCAGTATTTT

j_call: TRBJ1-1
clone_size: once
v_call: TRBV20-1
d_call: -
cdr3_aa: CSARPGTGRTEAFF
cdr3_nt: TGCAGTGCTAGGCCAGGGACGGGTCGGACTGAAGCTTTCTTT

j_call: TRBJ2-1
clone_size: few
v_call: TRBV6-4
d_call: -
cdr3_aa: CASSDSHNEQFF
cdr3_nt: TGTGCCAGCAGTGACTCTCACAATGAGCAGTTCTTC

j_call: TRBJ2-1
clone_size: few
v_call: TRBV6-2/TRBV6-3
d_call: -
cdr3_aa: CASSYGSSAFF
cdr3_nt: TGTGCCAGCAGTTACGGGTCCAGCGCGTTCTTC

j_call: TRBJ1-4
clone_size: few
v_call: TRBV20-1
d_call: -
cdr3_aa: CSARDRGGEKLFF
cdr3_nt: TGCAGTGCTAGAGACAGGGGAGGTGAAAAACTGTTTTTT

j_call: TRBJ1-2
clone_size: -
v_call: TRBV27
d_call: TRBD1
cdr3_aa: CASRPGQGVYGYTF
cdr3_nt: TGTGCCAGCAGACCAGGACAGGGCGTCTATGGCTACACCTTC

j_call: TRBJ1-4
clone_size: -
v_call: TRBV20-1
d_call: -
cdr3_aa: CSAITLNEKLFF
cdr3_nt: TGCAGTGCTATTACTCTTAATGAAAAACTGTTTTTT

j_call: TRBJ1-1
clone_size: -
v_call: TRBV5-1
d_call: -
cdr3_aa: CASSSDRRAEAFF
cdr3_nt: TGCGCCAGCAGCTCCGACAGGAGGGCTGAAGCTTTCTTT

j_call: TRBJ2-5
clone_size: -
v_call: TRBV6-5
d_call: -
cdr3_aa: CASSYSYPQGQETQYF
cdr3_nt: TGTGCCAGCAGTTACTCGTATCCACAGGGCCAAGAGACCCAGTACTTC

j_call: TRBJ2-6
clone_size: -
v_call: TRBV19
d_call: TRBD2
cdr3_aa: CASVGGRFRTGANVLTF
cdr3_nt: TGTGCCAGTGTTGGCGGGAGGTTTCGTACTGGGGCCAACGTCCTGACTTTC

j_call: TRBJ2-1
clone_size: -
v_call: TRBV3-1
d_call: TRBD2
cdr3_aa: CASSQDRRRENANNEQFF
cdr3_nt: TGTGCCAGCAGCCAAGATCGGCGGCGGGAGAATGCAAACAATGAGCAGTTCTTC

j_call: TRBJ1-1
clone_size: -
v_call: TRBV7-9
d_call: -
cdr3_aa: CASSLVNRQNTEAFF
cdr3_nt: TGTGCCAGCAGCTTAGTAAACAGGCAGAACACTGAAGCTTTCTTT

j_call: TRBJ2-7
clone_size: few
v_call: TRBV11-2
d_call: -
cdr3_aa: CASSWGAGVSYEQYF
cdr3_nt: TGTGCCAGCAGCTGGGGGGCAGGGGTCTCCTACGAGCAGTACTTC

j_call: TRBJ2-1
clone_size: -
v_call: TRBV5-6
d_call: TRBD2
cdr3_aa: CASSVRTSSYNEQFF
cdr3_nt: TGTGCCAGCAGCGTACGGACTAGCTCTTACAATGAGCAGTTCTTC

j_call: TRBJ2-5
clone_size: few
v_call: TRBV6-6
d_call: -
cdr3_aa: CASRPSGYQETQYF
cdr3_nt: TGTGCCAGCAGGCCTTCCGGGTACCAAGAGACCCAGTACTTC

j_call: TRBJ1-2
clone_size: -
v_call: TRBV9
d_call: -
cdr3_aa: CASSAPGDYGYTF
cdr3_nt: TGTGCCAGCAGCGCGCCAGGAGACTATGGCTACACCTTC

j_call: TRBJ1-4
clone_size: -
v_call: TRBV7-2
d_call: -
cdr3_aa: CASSIEGGRNEKLFF
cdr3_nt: TGTGCCAGCAGCATCGAGGGAGGGAGGAATGAAAAACTGTTTTTT

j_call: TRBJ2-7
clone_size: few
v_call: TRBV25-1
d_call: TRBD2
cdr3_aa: CASMEVVAGGGGYEQYF
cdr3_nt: TGTGCCAGCATGGAGGTAGTAGCGGGAGGGGGGGGCTACGAGCAGTACTTC

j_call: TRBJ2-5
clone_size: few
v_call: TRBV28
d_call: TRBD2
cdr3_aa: CASSQASGQETQYF
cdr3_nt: TGTGCCAGCAGCCAAGCTAGCGGCCAAGAGACCCAGTACTTC

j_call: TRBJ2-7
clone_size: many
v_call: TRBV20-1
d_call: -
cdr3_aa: CSARVSGAYEQYF
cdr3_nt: TGCAGTGCTAGAGTTTCTGGCGCCTACGAGCAGTACTTC

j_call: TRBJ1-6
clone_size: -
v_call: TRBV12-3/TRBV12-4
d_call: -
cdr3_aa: CASRLLHF
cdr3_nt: TGTGCCAGCAGACTCCTCCACTTT

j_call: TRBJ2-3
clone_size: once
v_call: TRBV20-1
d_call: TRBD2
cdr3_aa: CSAYLWGRAGDTQYF
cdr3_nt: TGCAGTGCCTACCTGTGGGGGAGGGCCGGAGATACGCAGTATTTT

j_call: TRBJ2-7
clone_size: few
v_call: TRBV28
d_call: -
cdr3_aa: CASSLLGGEQYF
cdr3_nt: TGTGCCAGCAGTTTACTCGGGGGCGAGCAGTACTTC

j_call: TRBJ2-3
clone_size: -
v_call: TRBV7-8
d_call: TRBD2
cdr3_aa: CASSLDYLAGPTDTQYF
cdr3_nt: TGTGCCAGCAGCTTAGATTATCTAGCGGGACCCACAGATACGCAGTATTTT

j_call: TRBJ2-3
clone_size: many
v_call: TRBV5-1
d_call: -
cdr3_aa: CASSPSRSRFITDTQYF
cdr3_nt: TGCGCCAGCAGCCCCAGCAGGAGCCGATTTATCACAGATACGCAGTATTTT

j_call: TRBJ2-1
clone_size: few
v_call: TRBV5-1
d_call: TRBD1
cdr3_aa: CASSHRSPRDSSYNEQFF
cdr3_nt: TGCGCCAGCAGCCATCGATCCCCCCGGGACAGCTCCTACAATGAGCAGTTCTTC

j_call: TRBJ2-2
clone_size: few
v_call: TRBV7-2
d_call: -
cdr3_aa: CASSPWRARANTGELFF
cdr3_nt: TGTGCCAGCAGCCCCTGGCGGGCGAGGGCGAACACCGGGGAGCTGTTTTTT

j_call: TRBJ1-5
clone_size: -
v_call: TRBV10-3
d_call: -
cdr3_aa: CAIAEDSNQPQHF
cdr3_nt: TGTGCCATCGCTGAGGACAGCAATCAGCCCCAGCATTTT

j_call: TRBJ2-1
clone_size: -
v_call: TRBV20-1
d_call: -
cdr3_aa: CSARSGLDEQFF
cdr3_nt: TGCAGTGCTAGGTCAGGGTTGGATGAGCAGTTCTTC

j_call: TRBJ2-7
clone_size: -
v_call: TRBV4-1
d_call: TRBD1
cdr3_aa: CASSQDRDRVSYEQYF
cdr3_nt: TGCGCCAGCAGCCAGGACCGGGACAGGGTCTCCTACGAGCAGTACTTC

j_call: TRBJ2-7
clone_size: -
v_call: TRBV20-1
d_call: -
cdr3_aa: CSARAPGDYEQYF
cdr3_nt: TGCAGTGCTAGAGCCCCGGGAGACTACGAGCAGTACTTC

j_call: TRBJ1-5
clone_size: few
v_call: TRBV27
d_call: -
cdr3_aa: CASRTFGQPQHF
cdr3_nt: TGTGCCAGCAGGACCTTCGGGCAGCCCCAGCATTTT

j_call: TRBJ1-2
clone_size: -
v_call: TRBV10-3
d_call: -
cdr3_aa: CAISESSGRRNYGYTF
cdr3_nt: TGTGCCATCAGTGAGTCGTCGGGCCGCCGGAACTATGGCTACACCTTC